This T cell receptor (beta chain) appears in the sequencing data of a study of shared clonotypes between healthy human individuals. Profiling relied on immunoSEQ multiplex PCR, and the TCRdb table lists in-frame clones only, not all of them. Here the sample spans about 490,000 clones, less than 80% being singletons. Tens of millions of PBMCs supplied genomic DNA for unsorted samples. Per germline, CDR1 SGHNT and CDR2 YYREEE (reference sequence). The CDR3 runs 15 residues. The clonotype comes from a woman in her forties in good health. Some clones in this sample may be carry-over from other donors' samples. Sequencing was performed on PBMCs. The chain uses TRBV5-4 and TRBJ2-5; TRBD2 matches at 8 bases. TRBJ2-7 explains the end of the DNA better; the J call may be wrong. The CDR3 sequence: CASSSRTAGAYEQYF. The CDR3 DNA follows: TGTGCCAGCAGCTCCCGGACAGCGGGAGCCTACGAGCAGTACTTC.